Listed below are T cell receptor beta chains from one sample, sequenced in a study of blood T cells in healthy people across ages. TCRdb fed the 5' RACE reads into MiXCR, producing one record per CDR3 protein. Of about 400,000 distinct CDR3 sequences listed, over 45% are singletons. The specimen was blood. These TCRs come from a man in his 60s in good health. Both conserved end residues are part of each CDR3. The order of the fields is V gene, J gene, clone size, D gene, CDR3 DNA, CDR3 protein. D genes are given only for firm matches. Size tells how often a clone was seen (once, few, many) or the class of an expanded clone, and some rows leave it out.

v_gene: TRBV29-1
j_gene: TRBJ1-2
abundance: -
d_gene: TRBD1
CDR3nt: TGCAGCGCCGATGACAGGGGTAACTATGGCTACACCTTC
CDR3aa: CSADDRGNYGYTF

v_gene: TRBV5-1
j_gene: TRBJ2-3
abundance: -
d_gene: -
CDR3nt: TGCGCCAGCAGCTTGGTGGTAGGGGATACGCAGTATTTT
CDR3aa: CASSLVVGDTQYF

v_gene: TRBV13
j_gene: TRBJ2-7
abundance: many
d_gene: -
CDR3nt: TGTGCCAGCAGCCCCTCTGGGCAGTCGGGGGTCTACGAGCAGTACTTC
CDR3aa: CASSPSGQSGVYEQYF

v_gene: TRBV12-3/TRBV12-4
j_gene: TRBJ1-1
abundance: -
d_gene: TRBD1
CDR3nt: TGTGCCAGCACTCCGGGACAGAGGAACACTGAAGCTTTCTTT
CDR3aa: CASTPGQRNTEAFF

v_gene: TRBV9
j_gene: TRBJ2-1
abundance: few
d_gene: TRBD2
CDR3nt: TGTGCCAGCAGCGTACTAGCGGGAGATGGTGAGCAGTTCTTC
CDR3aa: CASSVLAGDGEQFF

v_gene: TRBV7-2
j_gene: TRBJ2-7
abundance: -
d_gene: -
CDR3nt: TGTGCCAGCAGCCCCCTGGCGTTCGAGCAGTACTTC
CDR3aa: CASSPLAFEQYF

v_gene: TRBV29-1
j_gene: TRBJ1-2
abundance: few
d_gene: -
CDR3nt: TGCAGCGTTGGTACCAGGGCCAACTATGGCTACACCTTC
CDR3aa: CSVGTRANYGYTF

v_gene: TRBV5-1
j_gene: TRBJ1-1
abundance: -
d_gene: TRBD1
CDR3nt: TGCGCCAGCAGCAGGACAGGGGAGGTAAACACTGAAGCTTTCTTT
CDR3aa: CASSRTGEVNTEAFF

v_gene: TRBV12-3/TRBV12-4
j_gene: TRBJ2-7
abundance: few
d_gene: TRBD1
CDR3nt: TGTGCCAGCAGTTTAATGGGACAGGGGGTTCACGAGCAGTACTTC
CDR3aa: CASSLMGQGVHEQYF

v_gene: TRBV2
j_gene: TRBJ2-5
abundance: -
d_gene: -
CDR3nt: TGTGCCAGCAGACAGGGTGCGGGAGAGACCCAGTACTTC
CDR3aa: CASRQGAGETQYF

v_gene: TRBV20-1
j_gene: TRBJ2-7
abundance: -
d_gene: TRBD1
CDR3nt: TGCAGCGGACAGGGGGGGAGCTACGAGCAGTACTTC
CDR3aa: CSGQGGSYEQYF

v_gene: TRBV12-3/TRBV12-4
j_gene: TRBJ2-7
abundance: -
d_gene: -
CDR3nt: TGTGCCAGCAGTTTAGTGGCCAGGGGTCCCTACGAGCAGTACTTC
CDR3aa: CASSLVARGPYEQYF

v_gene: TRBV20-1
j_gene: TRBJ2-7
abundance: -
d_gene: TRBD2
CDR3nt: TGCAGCGCAGCGGGGACGTCCTACGAGCAGTACTTC
CDR3aa: CSAAGTSYEQYF

v_gene: TRBV7-9
j_gene: TRBJ2-5
abundance: -
d_gene: -
CDR3nt: TGTGCCAGCAGCTTAGAGACCAGCCCGAGAGAGACCCAGTACTTC
CDR3aa: CASSLETSPRETQYF

v_gene: TRBV28
j_gene: TRBJ2-4
abundance: -
d_gene: TRBD1
CDR3nt: TGTGCCAGCAGTCCCCCCCGCGGACAGGGGAGACTAGCCAAAAACATTCAGTACTTC
CDR3aa: CASSPPRGQGRLAKNIQYF

v_gene: TRBV6-2/TRBV6-3
j_gene: TRBJ2-7
abundance: few
d_gene: TRBD2
CDR3nt: TGTGCCAGCAGTTACCTAGCGGGGTACGAGCAGTACTTC
CDR3aa: CASSYLAGYEQYF

v_gene: TRBV29-1
j_gene: TRBJ2-7
abundance: few
d_gene: TRBD1
CDR3nt: TGCAGCGTTGAAGGGACAGGGATATCCTACAATGAGCAGTACTTC
CDR3aa: CSVEGTGISYNEQYF

v_gene: TRBV20-1
j_gene: TRBJ2-5
abundance: -
d_gene: TRBD2
CDR3nt: TGCAGTGCTAGATCCTCGACTAGCGGACAAGAGACCCAGTACTTC
CDR3aa: CSARSSTSGQETQYF

v_gene: TRBV4-2
j_gene: TRBJ2-5
abundance: -
d_gene: TRBD1
CDR3nt: TGTGCCAGCAGCCACGTCCCGGGACAGGGGCCCCAAGAGACCCAGTACTTC
CDR3aa: CASSHVPGQGPQETQYF

v_gene: TRBV7-2
j_gene: TRBJ2-3
abundance: few
d_gene: -
CDR3nt: TGTGCCAGCAGCTTATGGGGCTACCGCACAGATACGCAGTATTTT
CDR3aa: CASSLWGYRTDTQYF

v_gene: TRBV3-1
j_gene: TRBJ2-5
abundance: -
d_gene: TRBD2
CDR3nt: TGTGCCAGCAGCCAAGTACTAGCGGGGGGGCACCCAAGTCTAGAGACCCAGTACTTC
CDR3aa: CASSQVLAGGHPSLETQYF

v_gene: TRBV7-9
j_gene: TRBJ2-5
abundance: once
d_gene: TRBD2
CDR3nt: TGTGCCAGCCAACCCTCCGGGACTAGGATAGAGACCCAGTACTTC
CDR3aa: CASQPSGTRIETQYF

v_gene: TRBV10-3
j_gene: TRBJ2-5
abundance: -
d_gene: TRBD1
CDR3nt: TGTGCCATCAGTGCTGGGACAGGAGCGCAAGAGACCCAGTACTTC
CDR3aa: CAISAGTGAQETQYF

v_gene: TRBV29-1
j_gene: TRBJ1-2
abundance: -
d_gene: -
CDR3nt: TGCAGCGTTGAAGGTGGTCCGGGGGGCTACACCTTC
CDR3aa: CSVEGGPGGYTF

v_gene: TRBV29-1
j_gene: TRBJ2-5
abundance: many
d_gene: -
CDR3nt: TGCAGCGTTGCGGGGTCTGAGACCCAGTACTTC
CDR3aa: CSVAGSETQYF

v_gene: TRBV6-1
j_gene: TRBJ2-7
abundance: -
d_gene: -
CDR3nt: TGTGCCAGCAGTGGTACAGGGAAAACCTACGAGCAGTACTTC
CDR3aa: CASSGTGKTYEQYF

v_gene: TRBV2
j_gene: TRBJ2-3
abundance: -
d_gene: TRBD2
CDR3nt: TGTGCCGGGGGACTAGCGGGGACAGATACGCAGTATTTT
CDR3aa: CAGGLAGTDTQYF

v_gene: TRBV15
j_gene: TRBJ2-7
abundance: -
d_gene: -
CDR3nt: TGTGCCACCAGCCCGGGAGACGGATCCATGGAGTACTTC
CDR3aa: CATSPGDGSMEYF